These 23 T cell receptor beta chains originate from one sample sequenced in a study of siplizumab effects on memory and regulatory T cells. These receptors lack a known antigen. Coculturing of the mixed lymphocyte reaction cells was performed at 37°C for under seven days. Profiled with immunoSEQ multiplex PCR; TCRdb holds only in-frame clones, not every one. The top ten clones hold roughly 6% of a sample with under 9,000 clones, 35% to 45% of them seen once. The sequenced sample was CFSE-low (dividing) CD8+ T cells sorted from an allogeneic mixed lymphocyte reaction. All receptors derive from a human donor in good health; the cells came from an allogeneic mixed lymphocyte reaction.

This clone has a single count. This rearrangement joins TRBV7-9 to TRBJ2-2; no definite D call. The V gene's germline CDR1 is SEHNR and CDR2 FQNEAQ (reference sequence). V lost 2 bases and J 2 bases, leaving 0 bases between the germline ends. The CDR3 length is 12 residues. The CDR3 coding sequence is TGTGCCAGCAGCTTAAACACCGGGGAGCTGTTTTTT. Amino acid sequence: CASSLNTGELFF.

The J gene is TRBJ2-3, the V gene TRBV7-8, with no clear D. Trimming pared 3 bases from V and 2 bases from J, leaving 9 bases between. The length of the CDR3 is 14 residues. Germline CDR1 reads SGHVS; CDR2 reads FQNEAQ. In DNA, the CDR3 is TGTGCCAGCAGCTTCGGGCAGAACACAGATACGCAGTATTTT. Amino acid sequence: CASSFGQNTDTQYF.

This clone is labeled large. V is TRBV7-6 and J is TRBJ2-7; tentatively, D is TRBD2 (6 bases). The CDR3 has 12 amino acids. CDR1 is SGHVS and CDR2 is FNYEAQ in the germline V gene. V lost 5 bases and J lost 7, with 12 bases in between. The CDR3 loop is CASSQAAGEQYF. CDR3 sequence (DNA): TGTGCCAGCAGCCAGGCTGCGGGGGAGCAGTACTTC.

With regard to this clone: This CDR3 is also generated by other DNA sequences in the sample. This rearrangement joins TRBV4-3 to TRBJ2-7, with 11 bases matching TRBD1. J gave up 4 bases and V 4 bases, and 3 bases lay outside the gene matches. CDR3 size: 14 residues. Germline CDR1 and CDR2: LGHNA and YSLEER. The CDR3 is CASSPGQGAYEQYF. CDR3 nucleotides: TGCGCCAGCAGCCCCGGACAGGGGGCGTACGAGCAGTACTTC.

This clone has a count of ten or more. The chain recombines TRBV25-1 with TRBJ1-4, with D possibly TRBD1 on 5 matching bases. The V gene's germline CDR1 is MGHDK and CDR2 SYGVNS. This CDR3 region has 15 residues. V lost 5 bases, J lost 3 bases, and 13 bases lay in between. The CDR3 DNA follows: TGTGCCAGCAGTCAGACAGTCTCCCCTAATGAAAAACTGTTTTTT. Protein product: CASSQTVSPNEKLFF.

The chain uses TRBV6-1 and TRBJ2-5, with a weak D call TRBD2 (6 bases). The tail of the sequence fits TRBJ2-7 better, so the J call may be wrong. CDR3 length: 13 residues. Germline CDR1 reads MNHNS; CDR2 reads SASEGT. The CDR3 coding sequence is TGTGCCAGCAGCGGGGGTCAGAACTACGAGCAGTACTTC. It yields the protein CASSGGQNYEQYF.

In its sample, this clone is medium-sized. This sequence joins TRBV5-1 and TRBJ2-7; 14 positions match TRBD2. Per the germline V gene, CDR1 is SGHRS and CDR2 is YFSETQ. The CDR3 is made up of 20 amino acids. The V segment lost 2 bases and the J segment 0 bases; nucleotides outside the gene matches: 13. This CDR3 reads CASSFYSGTSGGGPSYEQYF. CDR3 in DNA: TGCGCCAGCAGCTTCTACAGCGGGACTAGCGGGGGCGGACCCTCCTACGAGCAGTACTTC.

This clone is medium-sized in the sample. The chain recombines TRBV9 with TRBJ2-2; no clear D gene. Trimming pared 3 bases from V and 0 bases from J, leaving 0 bases between. The CDR3 has 12 residues. The germline V gene encodes CDR1 SGDLS and CDR2 YYNGEE. CDR3 bases: TGTGCCAGCAGCGCGAACACCGGGGAGCTGTTTTTT. Its protein product is CASSANTGELFF.

This clone ranks as medium-sized. The CDR3 nucleotides read TGCAGCGTTGCTGACAGGGAAGGAGGCTACACCTTC. It encodes CSVADREGGYTF. The chain is built from TRBV29-1 and TRBJ1-2, with 7 bases lining up with TRBD1. The CDR3 loop spans 12 amino acids. Germline trimming cut 4 bases from V and 8 bases from J; bases unmatched to any gene: 7. Germline V gene sequence: CDR1 SQVTM, CDR2 ANQGSEA.

This clone is medium-sized in the sample. This chain joins TRBV5-6 and TRBJ2-5, with D possibly matching TRBD1 (6 bases). This CDR3 spans 16 amino acids. CDR1 SGHDT and CDR2 YYEEEE come from the germline V gene. V gave up 4 bases and J gave up 3 bases, with 19 bases separating them. Here the CDR3 DNA reads TGTGCCAGCAGCCACGTCTCCACGGACAGCAAAGAGACCCAGTACTTC. Translated: CASSHVSTDSKETQYF.

The V and J genes are TRBV5-4 and TRBJ1-1; TRBD1 aligns across 7 bases. The CDR3 sequence is 16 residues long. CDR1 and CDR2 from the germline V gene are SGHNT and YYREEE (reference sequence). V gave up 3 bases and J gave up 5 bases; unmatched junction bases: 13. In nucleotides, the CDR3 is TGTGCCAGCAGCTGGGAGGACAGGCCAGTATGGACTGAAGCTTTCTTT. Protein: CASSWEDRPVWTEAFF.

This clone was seen only once. The chain combines TRBV10-3 with TRBJ2-4; D is ambiguous. V dropped 3 bases and J dropped 9 bases, with 21 bases sitting between them. This CDR3 spans 16 amino acids. Germline-derived CDR1 and CDR2 are ENHRY and SYGVKD. Here the CDR3 DNA reads TGTGCCATCAGTGACTTCGGGTGGGATGGGGAAAGCATTCAGTACTTC. Translated, it gives CAISDFGWDGESIQYF.

By its share, this clone is medium-sized. This chain joins TRBV5-1 and TRBJ2-7; D remains unclear. The germline V and J ends were trimmed by 0 bases and 0 bases, with 10 bases remaining between them. The germline V gene has CDR1 SGHRS and CDR2 YFSETQ. The CDR3 is made up of 15 amino acids. In DNA, the CDR3 is TGCGCCAGCAGCTTGGTCCCCGGTAACTCCTACGAGCAGTACTTC. Translating it yields CASSLVPGNSYEQYF.

This clone is deemed medium-sized. The chain carries TRBV19 and TRBJ2-1, with D maybe TRBD1 (6 bases). Germline-derived CDR1 and CDR2 are LNHDA and SQIVND (reference sequence). This CDR3 spans 16 amino acids. The germline V and J ends were trimmed by 0 bases and 8 bases, with 17 bases remaining between them. The CDR3 DNA sequence: TGTGCCAGTAGTATAGATCGAGCCAGGGGATCATATGAGCAGTTCTTC. Protein product: CASSIDRARGSYEQFF.

The chain is built from TRBV7-1 and TRBJ2-6, with 8 bases fitting TRBD1. TRBV7-1 has ORF status, its function being uncertain. This CDR3 is 18 amino acids long. V was clipped by 5 bases and J by 0 bases; unmatched bases: 9. CDR3 amino acids: CASSLDRGGLSGANVLTF. CDR3 nucleotides: TGTGCCAGCAGCCTAGACAGGGGTGGTCTCTCTGGGGCCAACGTCCTGACTTTC.

By its share, this clone is medium-sized (0.01 to 0.1%). J is TRBJ2-7 and V is TRBV4-1; D not certain. Germline CDR1 MGHRA, CDR2 YSYEKL. Trimming took off 4 bases at V and 5 bases at J, with 12 bases between the two ends. The CDR3 totals 13 residues. CDR3 region: CASSPTGGHEQYF. In DNA, the CDR3 is TGCGCCAGCAGCCCGACGGGCGGCCACGAGCAGTACTTC.

This rearrangement joins TRBV2 to TRBJ2-7; possibly TRBD1 or TRBD2 for D (5 bases each). V lost 0 bases, J lost 3 bases, and 15 bases lay in between. Per germline, CDR1 SNHLY and CDR2 FYNNEI. CDR3 size: 16 residues. In DNA form, the CDR3 reads TGTGCCAGCAGTGAAGCGCTGGGGGTTGTCTTCTACGAGCAGTACTTC. As protein: CASSEALGVVFYEQYF.

The rearrangement uses TRBV2 and TRBJ2-7, with D possibly being TRBD1 or TRBD2 (6 bases each). This CDR3 comprises 15 residues. CDR1 and CDR2 from the germline V gene are SNHLY and FYNNEI. V was clipped by 6 bases and J by 4 bases, with 19 bases between them. The CDR3 loop reads CASSSGAGRSYEQYF. The CDR3, as DNA: TGTGCCAGCAGCTCGGGGGCGGGAAGATCTTACGAGCAGTACTTC.

About this clone: This clone may be a read error of a much larger clone one base away. V is TRBV4-1 and J is TRBJ2-7; D is unresolved. The germline V gene encodes CDR1 MGHRA and CDR2 YSYEKL. The CDR3 has 12 amino acids. The germline V and J ends were trimmed by 4 bases and 6 bases, with 10 bases remaining between them. The CDR3 region is CASSLGTLEQYF. The CDR3 DNA follows: TGCGCCAGCAGCCTTGGTACCCTCGAGCAGTACTTC.

This clone has just a few counts. The rearrangement links TRBV7-8 to TRBJ2-7, with D tentatively TRBD2 (5 bases). This CDR3 spans 16 amino acids. CDR1 and CDR2 from the germline V gene are SGHVS and FQNEAQ. Trimming cost V 2 bases and J 1 base, with 15 bases left between them. The chain's CDR3 is CASSLYVGGSSYEQYF. In nucleotides, the CDR3 is TGTGCCAGCAGCTTATATGTGGGCGGGTCTTCCTACGAGCAGTACTTC.

The chain combines TRBV25-1 with TRBJ2-5, with D possibly being TRBD2 (6 bases). Germline values: CDR1 MGHDK, CDR2 SYGVNS. This CDR3 region has 13 residues. The germline V and J ends were trimmed by 6 bases and 9 bases, with 17 bases remaining between them. CDR3 residues: CASRPAGFEAQYF. Written as DNA, the CDR3 is TGTGCCAGCAGACCGGCGGGATTCGAGGCCCAGTACTTC.

This clone was picked up one time. The chain uses TRBV5-6 and TRBJ2-7, with TRBD2 as a possible D gene (5 bases). This CDR3 has 16 amino acids. Germline V gives CDR1 SGHDT, CDR2 YYEEEE. V was clipped by 0 bases and J by 0 bases, with 13 bases between them. CDR3 amino acids: CASSLAWERSSYEQYF. Written as DNA, the CDR3 is TGTGCCAGCAGCTTGGCGTGGGAGAGGAGCTCCTACGAGCAGTACTTC.

CDR3 amino acids: CASSPGQGGNSPLHF. CDR3 nucleotides: TGCGCCAGCAGCCCCGGACAGGGGGGCAATTCACCCCTCCACTTT. The chain employs TRBV5-1 and TRBJ1-6; 10 positions agree with TRBD1. The CDR3 sequence is 15 residues long. J was trimmed by 7 bases and V by 4 bases; bases with no gene match: 5. Germline assignment: CDR1 SGHRS and CDR2 YFSETQ. The whole variable domain, filled in from reference TRBV5-1 and TRBJ1-6, reads KAGVTQTPRYLIKTRGQQVTLSCSPISGHRSVSWYQQTPGQGLQFLFEYFSETQRNKGNFPGRFSGRQFSNSRSEMNVSTLELGDSALYLCASSPGQGGNSPLHFGNGTRLTVT.